This T cell receptor (beta chain) was obtained from a study of shared clonotypes between healthy human individuals. Study-wide findings and caveats: The researchers took only blood, and tissue repertoires probably look different. Since donors were few, the genetic and exposure-history diversity represented was limited.

The donor cohort consisted entirely of Caucasian adults residing in Nashville, Tennessee. Per the germline V gene, CDR1 is SGHTA and CDR2 is FQGNSA. The trim removed 0 bases at V and 3 bases at J, leaving 2 bases unmatched. The CDR3 has 15 residues. Remarks on this clone: Antigen: not known.

Assay runs were performed at deep level. Assay used: immunoSEQ multiplex PCR; TCRdb lists only in-frame clones, some missing. The sample lists 520,000 or so clones; 60% to 85% were seen once. The rearrangement links TRBV7-2 to TRBJ2-1, with 7 bases aligning to TRBD2. Sequencing was performed on PBMCs. The sequence derives from a woman aged 40 to 50 in good health. Some clones in this sample may be carry-over from other donors' samples. CDR3 bases: TGTGCCAGCAGCTTAGCGCTAGCGGTCTACAATGAGCAGTTCTTC. This codes for CASSLALAVYNEQFF.